The entry that follows covers one T cell receptor (beta chain) sequence. These data are taken from a study of blood T cell repertoires in COVID-19. The CDR3 runs to 12 residues. Trimming pared 3 bases from V and 7 bases from J, leaving 7 bases between. CDR1 and CDR2 from the germline V gene are ENHRY and SYGVKD. This table comes from immunoSEQ multiplex PCR, and its TCRdb copy is limited to in-frame clones, with some not included. The repertoire holds about 170,000 clones, with around 82% as singletons. Participant age was about 18 to 89 years, and participants resided in fewer than 25 US areas. The sample was PBMCs or T cells enriched from blood (not recorded which). The receptor was derived from a woman between 45 and 65 years old in a cohort exposed to, infected with or recovered from COVID-19 (not recorded which). The chain couples TRBV10-3 to TRBJ2-1, with a tentative D call TRBD2 (6 bases). CDR3 region: CAISDGGNEQFF. CDR3 nucleotides: TGTGCCATCAGTGATGGGGGGAATGAGCAGTTCTTC.